One and the same sample provided the 30 T cell receptor beta chains below, sequenced in a study of cytomegalovirus exposure and HLA in healthy donors. 60 Vbeta and 13 Jbeta primers were used in PCR. Some clones are missing from TCRdb's copy, which holds only in-frame ones; the method was immunoSEQ multiplex PCR. The sample carries 200,000 to 250,000 clones, 65% to 85% recorded once. The specimen was PBMCs. The receptors originated from a woman aged 25 to 45 in good health and CMV-seronegative.

This chain joins TRBV19 and TRBJ1-1; 7 bases are shared with TRBD1. In germline, CDR1 is LNHDA, CDR2 SQIVND (reference sequence). This CDR3 region has 15 residues. The J segment lost 4 bases and the V segment lost 8 bases, leaving 13 bases of the junction unmatched. The CDR3 DNA reads TGTGCCAGTCGACCTTCAGGGGGTGCGGTCACTGAAGCTTTCTTT. Amino acids: CASRPSGGAVTEAFF.

V is TRBV19 and J is TRBJ1-1; the D gene is possibly TRBD1 (5 bases). Per the germline V gene, CDR1 is LNHDA and CDR2 is SQIVND (reference sequence). This CDR3 spans 13 amino acids. The V end was cut by 5 bases, the J end by 0 bases, with 7 bases between. CDR3 bases: TGTGCCAGTAGTGGGGGGATGAACACTGAAGCTTTCTTT. Amino acids: CASSGGMNTEAFF. The full variable domain, with the rest looked up from reference TRBV19 and TRBJ1-1, is DGGITQSPKYLFRKEGQNVTLSCEQNLNHDAMYWYRQDPGQGLRLIYYSQIVNDFQKGDIAEGYSVSREKKESFPLTVTSAQKNPTAFYLCASSGGMNTEAFFGQGTRLTVV.

The chain carries TRBV2 and TRBJ1-2; D might be TRBD1 (5 bases). The V gene lost 2 bases and the J gene lost 6 bases, with 7 bases spanning the gap. Germline CDR1 SNHLY, CDR2 FYNNEI. The CDR3 covers 12 residues. CDR3 bases: TGTGCCAGCAGTGAACAGGGAAATGGCTACACCTTC. Amino acid sequence: CASSEQGNGYTF. The full variable domain, with the rest looked up from reference TRBV2 and TRBJ1-2, is EPEVTQTPSHQVTQMGQEVILRCVPISNHLYFYWYRQILGQKVEFLVSFYNNEISEKSEIFDDQFSVERPDGSNFTLKIRSTKLEDSAMYFCASSEQGNGYTFGSGTRLTVV.

This chain uses TRBV11-2 with TRBJ2-7; D might be TRBD2 (6 bases). The CDR3 spans 16 residues. V gave up 0 bases and J gave up 4 bases, with 16 bases separating them. CDR1 and CDR2 (germline): SGHAT, FQNNGV. The CDR3 DNA reads as TGTGCCAGCAGCTTAGATACCGGGCGGGGAAAGTACGAGCAGTACTTC. As protein: CASSLDTGRGKYEQYF.

This rearrangement joins TRBV7-9 to TRBJ1-2, with D unresolved. Germline values: CDR1 SEHNR, CDR2 FQNEAQ (reference sequence). V lost 4 bases and J lost 5, with 11 bases in between. This CDR3 is built from 13 residues. The CDR3 sequence: CASSSGRVYGYTF. CDR3 DNA sequence: TGTGCCAGCAGCTCCGGTAGAGTTTATGGCTACACCTTC.

This chain uses TRBV2 with TRBJ1-5; 10 bases map to TRBD1. Germline CDR1 reads SNHLY; CDR2 reads FYNNEI. J was trimmed by 6 bases and V by 5 bases; bases with no gene match: 13. The CDR3 covers 17 residues. The CDR3 spells CASSSSATGGYGQPQHF. As DNA, the CDR3 is TGTGCCAGCAGTTCTTCTGCGACAGGGGGCTACGGTCAGCCCCAGCATTTT. The complete variable domain, with remaining parts taken from reference TRBV2 and TRBJ1-5, reads EPEVTQTPSHQVTQMGQEVILRCVPISNHLYFYWYRQILGQKVEFLVSFYNNEISEKSEIFDDQFSVERPDGSNFTLKIRSTKLEDSAMYFCASSSSATGGYGQPQHFGDGTRLSIL.

The chain is built from TRBV2 and TRBJ2-3; tentatively, D is TRBD1 (6 bases). This CDR3 spans 15 amino acids. Germline V CDR1 and CDR2: SNHLY, FYNNEI. Trimming stripped 7 bases from V and 0 bases from J, with 14 bases between. CDR3 residues: CASKGTPTSTDTQYF. For the CDR3, the DNA is TGTGCCAGCAAAGGGACACCGACTAGCACAGATACGCAGTATTTT.

The chain uses TRBV10-3 and TRBJ2-1; 15 nucleotides align to TRBD2. The length of the CDR3 is 18 residues. Germline CDR1 and CDR2: ENHRY and SYGVKD. V dropped 4 bases and J dropped 2; count of bases not matched to a gene: 6. This chain's CDR3 is CAISAPGLAGGTYNEQFF. The CDR3 DNA is TGTGCCATCAGTGCGCCGGGACTAGCGGGGGGCACCTACAATGAGCAGTTCTTC.

At least ten counts were recorded for this clone. The rearrangement joins TRBV6-1 to TRBJ2-1, with TRBD2 identical over 8 bases. This CDR3 is built from 13 residues. The V and J ends lost 10 bases and 7 bases, in that order; junction bases with no gene match: 9. From germline, CDR1 is MNHNS and CDR2 SASEGT. The CDR3 coding sequence is TGTGCCATCCAAGCGGGAGACGGGAATGAGCAGTTCTTC. Translated, it gives CAIQAGDGNEQFF.

The genes are TRBV4-1 and TRBJ2-1; possible D gene TRBD2, 6 bases. V lost 3 bases to trimming and J lost 4 bases, with 13 bases between them. From germline, CDR1 is MGHRA and CDR2 YSYEKL. The CDR3 covers 15 residues. The CDR3 bases are TGCGCCAGCAGCCAGATAGCGGTGCAATACAATGAGCAGTTCTTC. As protein: CASSQIAVQYNEQFF.

The chain recombines TRBV6-1 with TRBJ2-7; D is undetermined. Germline lookup yields CDR1 MNHNS and CDR2 SASEGT. V was shortened by 6 bases and J by 2 bases, with 17 bases between the two germline ends. The CDR3 extends over 15 amino acids. The CDR3 DNA reads TGTGCCAGCAGGGTTAGGCAGCGCGCGACCTACGAGCAGTACTTC. Translating gives CASRVRQRATYEQYF.

The chain couples TRBV6-5 to TRBJ2-5, with 9 bases that match TRBD2. The J call may be wrong; the DNA end is better matched by TRBJ2-7. Germline V gene data show CDR1 as MNHEY and CDR2 as SVGAGI. The CDR3 sequence is 15 residues long. For the CDR3, the DNA is TGTGCCAGCACCGAGGGTAGCGGGAGTTATTACGAGCAGTACTTC. Translation: CASTEGSGSYYEQYF.

The chain uses TRBV28 and TRBJ2-1, with D tentatively TRBD2 (6 bases). V lost 7 bases to trimming and J lost 4 bases, with 14 bases between them. Germline loops: CDR1 MDHEN, CDR2 SYDVKM. The CDR3 is 14 amino acids. CDR3 in amino acids: CASILSGTYNEQFF. CDR3 sequence (DNA): TGTGCCAGCATCCTTAGCGGCACGTACAATGAGCAGTTCTTC.

V and J are TRBV15 and TRBJ1-5; 10 nucleotides align to TRBD1. There are 16 residues in the CDR3. Trimming removed 0 bases from V and 5 bases from J; junction bases left unmatched: 4. CDR1 is LNHNV and CDR2 is YYDKDF in the germline V gene (reference sequence). The CDR3 DNA reads as TGTGCCACCAGCAGAGACCGGGACAGGGGAGATCAGCCCCAGCATTTT. Translated, it gives CATSRDRDRGDQPQHF.

The V call is TRBV10-3, the J call TRBJ1-6, with 7 bases matching TRBD1. CDR3 length: 17 residues. The V gene end was trimmed by 2 bases and the J gene end by 10 bases; junction bases not matched to a gene: 14. Germline assignment: CDR1 ENHRY and CDR2 SYGVKD. Here the CDR3 DNA reads TGTGCCATCAGTGAGCCATCCGGGACAGAGGGTGGATCACCCCTCCACTTT. Its translation: CAISEPSGTEGGSPLHF.

This chain uses TRBV14 with TRBJ2-1, with 14 bases lining up with TRBD2. V lost 2 bases to trimming and J lost 8 bases; unmatched junction nucleotides: 8. The germline CDR1 and CDR2 sequences are SGHDN and FVKESK. The CDR3 is 17 residues long. This chain's CDR3 is CASSQRLTSGGAYEQFF. The DNA for the CDR3 is TGTGCCAGCAGCCAACGACTGACTAGCGGGGGGGCCTATGAGCAGTTCTTC.

The chain has TRBV5-5 and TRBJ2-7; 9 bases agree with TRBD1. V was clipped by 0 bases and J by 3 bases; unmatched bases: 1. Germline V CDR1 and CDR2: SGHKS, YYEKEE (reference sequence). The length of the CDR3 is 14 residues. The CDR3 reads CASSLGGQGYEQYF. CDR3 bases: TGTGCCAGCAGCTTGGGGGGACAGGGCTACGAGCAGTACTTC.

The rearrangement uses TRBV6-5 and TRBJ1-2; D gene uncertain. The germline V and J ends were trimmed by 2 bases and 8 bases, with 6 bases remaining between them. From germline, CDR1 is MNHEY and CDR2 SVGAGI. There are 11 residues in the CDR3. The CDR3 loop is CASSYGGGYTF. CDR3 coding DNA: TGTGCCAGCAGTTACGGCGGGGGCTACACCTTC.

This chain connects TRBV5-4 to TRBJ2-1; 11 positions agree with TRBD2. The CDR3 spans 15 residues. Germline V lookup: CDR1 SGHNT, CDR2 YYREEE (reference sequence). V was clipped by 5 bases and J by 5 bases; unmatched bases: 6. Written as DNA, the CDR3 is TGTGCCAGCAGGAAGGGACTAGCGGAAAACAATGAGCAGTTCTTC. Translated: CASRKGLAENNEQFF.

The chain joins TRBV10-3 to TRBJ2-1; D remains unclear. Trimming shortened V by 2 bases and J by 9 bases, and 11 bases separated the two germline ends. The CDR3 totals 13 residues. Germline CDR1 is ENHRY and CDR2 is SYGVKD. CDR3 residues: CAISEMSFGEQFF. In nucleotides, the CDR3 is TGTGCCATCAGTGAGATGAGTTTCGGTGAGCAGTTCTTC.

The V gene is TRBV19, the J gene TRBJ2-7; D unclear. This CDR3 contains 14 residues. V was shortened by 4 bases and J by 1 base, with 11 bases between the two germline ends. CDR1 and CDR2 from the germline V gene are LNHDA and SQIVND (reference sequence). Here the CDR3 reads CASSKTIASYEQYF. The CDR3 DNA sequence: TGTGCCAGTAGTAAAACGATAGCTTCCTACGAGCAGTACTTC.

This rearrangement joins TRBV10-3 to TRBJ2-1; 9 nucleotides align to TRBD2. The V gene's germline CDR1 is ENHRY and CDR2 SYGVKD. J lost 5 bases, V lost 4 bases, and 6 bases had no gene match. This CDR3 comprises 15 residues. CDR3: CAISAGTSLNNEQFF. As DNA, the CDR3 is TGTGCCATCAGTGCCGGGACTAGCCTAAACAATGAGCAGTTCTTC.

V gene TRBV7-2 combines with J gene TRBJ2-7; no reliable D call. CDR3 length equals 11 residues. From germline, CDR1 is SGHTA and CDR2 FQGNSA. V was shortened by 5 bases and J by 2 bases, with 4 bases between the two germline ends. The CDR3 nucleotides read TGTGCCAGCAGCCGAGCCTACGAGCAGTACTTC. It translates to CASSRAYEQYF. The complete variable domain, with remaining parts taken from reference TRBV7-2 and TRBJ2-7, reads GAGVSQSPSNKVTEKGKDVELRCDPISGHTALYWYRQSLGQGLEFLIYFQGNSAPDKSGLPSDRFSAERTGGSVSTLTIQRTQQEDSAVYLCASSRAYEQYFGPGTRLTVT.

The genes are TRBV9 and TRBJ1-2; TRBD1 is a possible D gene (5 bases). Deletions cut 0 bases from V and 0 bases from J, with 15 bases between. Germline V lookup: CDR1 SGDLS, CDR2 YYNGEE. This CDR3 comprises 17 residues. In nucleotides, the CDR3 is TGTGCCAGCAGCGTAGGGGGGGTGGGGAGAGCTAACTATGGCTACACCTTC. Amino acid sequence: CASSVGGVGRANYGYTF.

The chain employs TRBV19 and TRBJ2-7; TRBD2 might be the D (5 bases). Trimming removed 5 bases at V and 5 bases at J, with 19 bases between. Germline V lookup: CDR1 LNHDA, CDR2 SQIVND (reference sequence). This CDR3 contains 15 residues. The CDR3 nucleotides are TGTGCCAGTAGTGCTCAGAGAGGGTCAACGGACGAGCAGTACTTC. Its translation is CASSAQRGSTDEQYF.

The gene calls are TRBV25-1 and TRBJ2-5, with no clear D. Germline-derived CDR1 and CDR2 are MGHDK and SYGVNS. The CDR3 extends over 12 amino acids. Deletions cut 5 bases from V and 4 bases from J, with 8 bases between. The CDR3 reads CASSSSGETQYF. DNA of the CDR3: TGTGCCAGCAGTTCCAGTGGAGAGACCCAGTACTTC.

The chain employs TRBV4-2 and TRBJ2-2, with TRBD2 matching 9 bases. The germline gives CDR1 LGHNA, CDR2 YNFKEQ. The CDR3 sequence is 17 residues long. The J segment lost 3 bases and the V segment lost 1 base, leaving 6 bases of the junction unmatched. The CDR3 coding sequence is TGTGCCAGCAGCCAAGGGTCTAGCGGGACATACACCGGGGAGCTGTTTTTT. This translates into CASSQGSSGTYTGELFF.

The gene calls are TRBV2 and TRBJ2-1; 12 bases align to TRBD2. Trimming took 3 bases from V and 5 from J; bases not matched to a gene: 5. The V gene's germline CDR1 is SNHLY and CDR2 FYNNEI. The CDR3 runs 16 residues. CDR3 residues: CASSELAGGPDNEQFF. The CDR3 nucleotides are TGTGCCAGCAGTGAGCTAGCGGGGGGGCCCGACAATGAGCAGTTCTTC.

The V call is TRBV13, the J call TRBJ1-2; the D is unclear. This CDR3 is 15 amino acids long. V lost 5 bases and J 7 bases, leaving 20 bases between the germline ends. Germline assignment: CDR1 PRHDT and CDR2 FYEKMQ (reference sequence). The CDR3 loop reads CASSPRTAPRGGYTF. The CDR3, as DNA: TGTGCCAGCAGCCCGAGGACTGCTCCCCGCGGTGGCTACACCTTC.

The chain joins TRBV4-1 to TRBJ2-3, with TRBD2 matching 11 bases. Germline lookup yields CDR1 MGHRA and CDR2 YSYEKL. After removal of 4 bases from V and 4 bases from J, the junction contained 16 bases not matched to a gene. The CDR3 spans 19 residues. The CDR3 loop reads CASSPRVLAGGKRADTQYF. The CDR3 nucleotides are TGCGCCAGCAGCCCAAGGGTGTTAGCGGGGGGGAAGAGGGCAGATACGCAGTATTTT.